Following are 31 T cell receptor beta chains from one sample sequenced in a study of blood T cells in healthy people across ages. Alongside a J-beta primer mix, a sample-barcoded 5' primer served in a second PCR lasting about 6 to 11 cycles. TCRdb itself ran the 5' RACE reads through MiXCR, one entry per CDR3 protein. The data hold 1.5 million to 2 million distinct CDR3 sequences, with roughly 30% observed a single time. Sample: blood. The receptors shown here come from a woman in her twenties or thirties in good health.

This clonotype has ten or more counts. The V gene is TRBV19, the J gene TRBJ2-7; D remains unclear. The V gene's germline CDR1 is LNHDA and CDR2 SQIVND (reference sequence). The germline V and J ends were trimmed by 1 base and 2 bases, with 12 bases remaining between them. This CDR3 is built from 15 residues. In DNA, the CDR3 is TGTGCCAGTAGTATAGGGTCCGGGTGGGCCTACGAGCAGTACTTC. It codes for CASSIGSGWAYEQYF. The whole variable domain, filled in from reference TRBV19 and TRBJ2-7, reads DGGITQSPKYLFRKEGQNVTLSCEQNLNHDAMYWYRQDPGQGLRLIYYSQIVNDFQKGDIAEGYSVSREKKESFPLTVTSAQKNPTAFYLCASSIGSGWAYEQYFGPGTRLTVT.

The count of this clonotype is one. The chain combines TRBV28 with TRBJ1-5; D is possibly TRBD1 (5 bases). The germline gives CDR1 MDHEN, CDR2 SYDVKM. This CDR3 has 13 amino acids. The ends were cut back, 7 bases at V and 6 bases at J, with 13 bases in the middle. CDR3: CASTVGGGQPQHF. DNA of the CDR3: TGTGCCAGCACCGTGGGGGGGGGTCAGCCCCAGCATTTT.

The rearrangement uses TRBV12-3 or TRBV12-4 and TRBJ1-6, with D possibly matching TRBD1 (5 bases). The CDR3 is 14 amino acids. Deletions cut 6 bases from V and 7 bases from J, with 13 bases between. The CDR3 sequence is CASRPGPVNSPLHF. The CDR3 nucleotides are TGTGCCAGCAGGCCGGGGCCTGTAAATTCACCCCTCCACTTT.

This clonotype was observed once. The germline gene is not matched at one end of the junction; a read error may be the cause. This CDR3 is CSAPGFREAFNVQFF. The CDR3 DNA sequence: TGCAGTGCTCCCGGATTCCGGGAGGCCTTCAATGTGCAGTTCTTC. This sequence joins TRBV20-1 and TRBJ2-1, with 7 positions matching TRBD2. The CDR3 length is 15 residues. Germline CDR1 DFQATT, CDR2 SNEGSKA (reference sequence).

The CDR3 loop reads CASSLGRPPDTQYF. For the CDR3, the DNA is TGTGCCAGCAGCTTGGGACGGCCTCCAGATACGCAGTATTTT. The chain combines TRBV7-2 with TRBJ2-3; D may correspond to TRBD1 or TRBD2 (5 bases each). Per germline, CDR1 SGHTA and CDR2 FQGNSA. The CDR3 extends over 14 amino acids. The V end lost 3 bases, the J end lost 4 bases, and 11 bases lay between the germline ends. Full variable domain (outside the CDR3, taken from reference TRBV7-2 and TRBJ2-3): GAGVSQSPSNKVTEKGKDVELRCDPISGHTALYWYRQSLGQGLEFLIYFQGNSAPDKSGLPSDRFSAERTGGSVSTLTIQRTQQEDSAVYLCASSLGRPPDTQYFGPGTRLTVL.

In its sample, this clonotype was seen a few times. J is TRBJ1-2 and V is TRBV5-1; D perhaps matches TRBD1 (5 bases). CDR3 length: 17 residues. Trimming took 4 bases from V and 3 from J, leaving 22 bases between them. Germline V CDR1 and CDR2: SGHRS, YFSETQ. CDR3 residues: CASSTGAGRTLYYGYTF. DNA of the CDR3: TGCGCCAGCAGCACCGGGGCCGGACGGACGTTATACTATGGCTACACCTTC.

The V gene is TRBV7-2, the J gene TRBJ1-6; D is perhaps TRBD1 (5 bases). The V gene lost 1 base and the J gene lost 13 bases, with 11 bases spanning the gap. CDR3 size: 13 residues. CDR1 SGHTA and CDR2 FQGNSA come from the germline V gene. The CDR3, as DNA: TGTGCCAGCAGCTTAGAAGGAGGGACCCCCCTCCACTTT. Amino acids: CASSLEGGTPLHF.

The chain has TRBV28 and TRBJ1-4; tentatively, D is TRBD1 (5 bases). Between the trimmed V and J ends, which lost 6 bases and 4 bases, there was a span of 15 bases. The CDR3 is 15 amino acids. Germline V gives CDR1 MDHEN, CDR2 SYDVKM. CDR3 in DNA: TGTGCCAGCAGGCTTGAGGGACGGCGTAATGAAAAACTGTTTTTT. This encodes CASRLEGRRNEKLFF.

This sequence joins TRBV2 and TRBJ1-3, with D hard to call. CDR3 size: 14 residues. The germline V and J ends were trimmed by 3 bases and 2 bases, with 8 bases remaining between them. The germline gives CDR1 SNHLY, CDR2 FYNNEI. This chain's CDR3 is CASSDPLAGNTIYF. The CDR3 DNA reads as TGTGCCAGCAGTGACCCTCTCGCTGGAAACACCATATATTTT.

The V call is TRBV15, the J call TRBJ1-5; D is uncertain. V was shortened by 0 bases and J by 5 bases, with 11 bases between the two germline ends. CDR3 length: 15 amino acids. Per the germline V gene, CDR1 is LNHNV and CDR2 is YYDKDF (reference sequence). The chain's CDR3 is CATSRDTRAYQPQHF. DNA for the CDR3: TGTGCCACCAGCAGAGATACAAGGGCCTATCAGCCCCAGCATTTT.

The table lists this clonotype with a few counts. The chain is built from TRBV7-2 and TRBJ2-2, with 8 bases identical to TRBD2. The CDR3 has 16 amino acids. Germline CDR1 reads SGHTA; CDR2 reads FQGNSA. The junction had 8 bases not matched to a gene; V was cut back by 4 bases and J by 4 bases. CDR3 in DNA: TGTGCCAGCAGCTCCCGAACTAGCGGCCTCACCGGGGAGCTGTTTTTT. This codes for CASSSRTSGLTGELFF.

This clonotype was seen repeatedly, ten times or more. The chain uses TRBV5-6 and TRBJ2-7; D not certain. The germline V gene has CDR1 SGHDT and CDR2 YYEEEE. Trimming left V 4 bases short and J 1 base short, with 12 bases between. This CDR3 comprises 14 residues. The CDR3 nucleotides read TGTGCCAGCAGCGGGCCGGTCGGGTCCTACGAGCAGTACTTC. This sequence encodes CASSGPVGSYEQYF.

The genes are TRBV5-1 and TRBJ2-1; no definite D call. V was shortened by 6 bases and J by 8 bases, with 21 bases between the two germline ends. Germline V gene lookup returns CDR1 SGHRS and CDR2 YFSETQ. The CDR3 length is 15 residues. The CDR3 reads CASNIGYEKDHEQFF. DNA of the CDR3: TGCGCCAGCAATATCGGGTACGAGAAGGATCATGAGCAGTTCTTC.

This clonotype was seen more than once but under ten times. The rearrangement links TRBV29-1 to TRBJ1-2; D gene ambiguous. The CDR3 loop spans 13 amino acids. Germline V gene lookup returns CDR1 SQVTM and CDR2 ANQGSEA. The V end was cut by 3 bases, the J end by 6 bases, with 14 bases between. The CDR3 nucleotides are TGCAGCGTTGATAGCTCAATTCCGGATGGCTACACCTTC. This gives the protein CSVDSSIPDGYTF.

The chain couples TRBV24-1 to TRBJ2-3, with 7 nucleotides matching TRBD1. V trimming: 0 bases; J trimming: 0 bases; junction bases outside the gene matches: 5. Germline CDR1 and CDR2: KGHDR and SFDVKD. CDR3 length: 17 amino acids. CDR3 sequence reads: CATSDLQGTASTDTQYF. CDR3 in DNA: TGTGCCACCAGTGATTTGCAAGGGACAGCGAGCACAGATACGCAGTATTTT.

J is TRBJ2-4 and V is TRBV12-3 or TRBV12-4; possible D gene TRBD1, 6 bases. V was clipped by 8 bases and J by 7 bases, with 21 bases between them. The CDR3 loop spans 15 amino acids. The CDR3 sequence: CASGDQGIRENIQYF. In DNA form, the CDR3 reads TGTGCCAGCGGGGACCAGGGGATCCGTGAGAACATTCAGTACTTC.

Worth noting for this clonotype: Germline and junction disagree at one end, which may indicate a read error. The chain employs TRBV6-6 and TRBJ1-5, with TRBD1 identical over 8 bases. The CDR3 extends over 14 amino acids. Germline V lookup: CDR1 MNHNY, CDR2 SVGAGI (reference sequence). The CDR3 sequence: CVSSDRGSNQPQHF. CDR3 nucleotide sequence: TGTGTCAGCAGTGACAGGGGATCTAATCAGCCCCAGCATTTT.

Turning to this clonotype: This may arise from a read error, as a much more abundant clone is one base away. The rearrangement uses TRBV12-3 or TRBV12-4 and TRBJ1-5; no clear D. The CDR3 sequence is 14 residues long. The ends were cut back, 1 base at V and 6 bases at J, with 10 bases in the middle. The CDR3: CASSLVDGSQPQHF. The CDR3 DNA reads TGTGCCAGCAGTTTAGTGGATGGCAGTCAGCCCCAGCATTTT.

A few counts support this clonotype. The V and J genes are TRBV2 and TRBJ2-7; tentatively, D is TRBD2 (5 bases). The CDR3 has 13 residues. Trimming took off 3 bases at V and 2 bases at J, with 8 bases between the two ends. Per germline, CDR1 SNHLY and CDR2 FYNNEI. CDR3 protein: CASSDGNTYEQYF. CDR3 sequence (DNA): TGTGCCAGCAGTGACGGGAATACCTACGAGCAGTACTTC.

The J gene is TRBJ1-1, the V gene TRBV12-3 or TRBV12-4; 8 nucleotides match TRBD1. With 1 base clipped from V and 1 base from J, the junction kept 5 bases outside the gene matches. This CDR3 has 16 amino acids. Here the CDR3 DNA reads TGTGCCAGCAGTTTAGGCAGGGGGCAAGGGAACACTGAAGCTTTCTTT. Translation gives CASSLGRGQGNTEAFF.

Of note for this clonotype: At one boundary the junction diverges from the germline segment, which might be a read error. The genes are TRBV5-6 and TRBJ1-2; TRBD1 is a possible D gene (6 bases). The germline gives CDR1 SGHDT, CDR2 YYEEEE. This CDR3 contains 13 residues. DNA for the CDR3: TGTGCCAGGAGCTTGAGACAGGACTATGGCTACACCTTC. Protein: CARSLRQDYGYTF.

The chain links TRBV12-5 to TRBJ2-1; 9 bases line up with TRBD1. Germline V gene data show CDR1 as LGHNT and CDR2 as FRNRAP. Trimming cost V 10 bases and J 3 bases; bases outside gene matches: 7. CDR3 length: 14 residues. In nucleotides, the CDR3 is TGTGCTACCGCGGGACAGGGCATCTACAATGAGCAGTTCTTC. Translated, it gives CATAGQGIYNEQFF.

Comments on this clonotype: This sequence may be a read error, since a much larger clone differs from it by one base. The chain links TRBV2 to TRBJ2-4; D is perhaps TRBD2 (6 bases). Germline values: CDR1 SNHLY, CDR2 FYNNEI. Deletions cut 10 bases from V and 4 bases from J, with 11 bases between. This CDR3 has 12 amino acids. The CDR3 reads CATAEGKNIQYF. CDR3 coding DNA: TGTGCCACAGCGGAGGGTAAAAACATTCAGTACTTC.

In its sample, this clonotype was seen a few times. The CDR3 loop is CATSVEPTTNTDTQYF. The CDR3 bases are TGTGCCACCAGTGTGGAGCCAACCACCAACACAGATACGCAGTATTTT. The chain links TRBV24-1 to TRBJ2-3; D uncertain. V was clipped by 5 bases and J by 2 bases, with 16 bases between them. The CDR3 spans 16 residues. CDR1 and CDR2 from the germline V gene are KGHDR and SFDVKD.

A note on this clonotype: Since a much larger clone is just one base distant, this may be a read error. CDR3 nucleotides: TGTGCCAGCAGCTTAGCGCCTAGCGGGATTCTCAATGAGCAGTACTTC. As protein: CASSLAPSGILNEQYF. This chain links TRBV7-2 with TRBJ2-7; TRBD2 aligns across 9 bases. Germline V gene data show CDR1 as SGHTA and CDR2 as FQGNSA. The CDR3 has 16 amino acids. V shed 0 bases and J 7 bases; nucleotides not matched to a gene: 10.

CDR3: CASSQDAGNQPQHF. In nucleotides, the CDR3 is TGCGCCAGCAGCCAAGATGCAGGTAATCAGCCCCAGCATTTT. The V gene is TRBV4-3, the J gene TRBJ1-5; D is undetermined. Germline V lookup: CDR1 LGHNA, CDR2 YSLEER. The CDR3 is 14 residues long. V was shortened by 0 bases and J by 4 bases, with 7 bases between the two germline ends.

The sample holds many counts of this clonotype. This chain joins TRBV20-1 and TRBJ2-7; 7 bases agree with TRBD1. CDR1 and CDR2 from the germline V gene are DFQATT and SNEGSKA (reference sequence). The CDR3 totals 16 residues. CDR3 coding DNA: TGCAGGACCTCCGCACAACCCGACAGGGTCGACTACGAGCAGTACTTC. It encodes CRTSAQPDRVDYEQYF.

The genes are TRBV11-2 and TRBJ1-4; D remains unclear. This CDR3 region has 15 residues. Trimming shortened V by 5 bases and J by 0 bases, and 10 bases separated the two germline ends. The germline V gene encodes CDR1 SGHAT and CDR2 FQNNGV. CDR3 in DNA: TGTGCCAGCAGCCCGCCAAGCACAACTAATGAAAAACTGTTTTTT. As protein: CASSPPSTTNEKLFF.

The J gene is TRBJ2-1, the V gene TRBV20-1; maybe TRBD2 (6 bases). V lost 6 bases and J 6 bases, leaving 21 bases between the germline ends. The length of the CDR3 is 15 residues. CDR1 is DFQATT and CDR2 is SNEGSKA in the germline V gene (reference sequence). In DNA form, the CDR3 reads TGCAGTGCCAGGCGACCGGGACTGGGTCGCAATGAGCAGTTCTTC. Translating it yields CSARRPGLGRNEQFF.

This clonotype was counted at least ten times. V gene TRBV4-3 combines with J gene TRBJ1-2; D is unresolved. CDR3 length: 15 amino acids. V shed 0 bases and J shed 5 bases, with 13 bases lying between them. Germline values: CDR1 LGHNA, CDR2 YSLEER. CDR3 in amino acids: CASSQDPDVRYGYTF. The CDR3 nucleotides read TGCGCCAGCAGCCAAGATCCTGATGTGCGATATGGCTACACCTTC.

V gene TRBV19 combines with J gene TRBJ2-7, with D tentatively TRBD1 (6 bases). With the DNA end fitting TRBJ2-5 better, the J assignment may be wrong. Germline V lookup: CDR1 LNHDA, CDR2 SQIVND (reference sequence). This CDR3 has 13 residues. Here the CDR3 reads CASSTTGGWTQYF. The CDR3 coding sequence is TGTGCCAGTAGTACGACAGGTGGTTGGACCCAGTACTTC.